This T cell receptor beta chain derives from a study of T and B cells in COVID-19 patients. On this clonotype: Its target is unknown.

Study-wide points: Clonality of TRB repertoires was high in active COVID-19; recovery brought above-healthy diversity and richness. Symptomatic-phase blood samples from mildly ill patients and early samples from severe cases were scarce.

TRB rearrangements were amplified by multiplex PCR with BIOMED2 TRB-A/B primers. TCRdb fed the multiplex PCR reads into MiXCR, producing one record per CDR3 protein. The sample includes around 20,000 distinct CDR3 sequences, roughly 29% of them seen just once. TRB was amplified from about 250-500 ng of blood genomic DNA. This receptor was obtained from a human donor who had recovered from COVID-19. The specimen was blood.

DNA of the CDR3: TGTGCCAGCAGGGAGGCGTCCTGGAGCAATCAGCCCCAGCATTTT. Protein: CASREASWSNQPQHF. The chain combines TRBV27 with TRBJ1-5; D not resolved. Germline assignment: CDR1 MNHEY and CDR2 SMNVEV (reference sequence). This CDR3 is 15 amino acids long. V shed 6 bases and J shed 1 base, with 13 bases lying between them.